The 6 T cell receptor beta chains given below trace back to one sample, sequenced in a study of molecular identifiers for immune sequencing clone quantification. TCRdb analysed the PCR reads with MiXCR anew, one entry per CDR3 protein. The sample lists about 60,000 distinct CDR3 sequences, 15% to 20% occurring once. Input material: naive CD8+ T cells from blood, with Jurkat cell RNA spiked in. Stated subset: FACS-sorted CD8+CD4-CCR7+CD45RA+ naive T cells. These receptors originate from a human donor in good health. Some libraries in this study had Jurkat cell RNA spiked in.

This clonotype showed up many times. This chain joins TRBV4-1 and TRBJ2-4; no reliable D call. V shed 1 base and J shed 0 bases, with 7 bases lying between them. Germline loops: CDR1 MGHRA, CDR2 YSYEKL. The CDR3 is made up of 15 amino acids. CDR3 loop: CASSQAPIAKNIQYF. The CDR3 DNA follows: TGCGCCAGCAGCCAAGCTCCGATAGCCAAAAACATTCAGTACTTC.

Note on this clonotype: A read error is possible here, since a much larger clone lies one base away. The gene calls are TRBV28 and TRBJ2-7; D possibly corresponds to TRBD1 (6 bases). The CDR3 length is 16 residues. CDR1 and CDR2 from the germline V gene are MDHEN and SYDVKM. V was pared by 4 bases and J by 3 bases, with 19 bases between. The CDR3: CASSSISRDTNYEQYF. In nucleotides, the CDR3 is TGTGCCAGCAGTTCTATATCCCGGGACACAAACTACGAGCAGTACTTC. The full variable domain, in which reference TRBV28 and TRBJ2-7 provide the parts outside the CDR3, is DVKVTQSSRYLVKRTGEKVFLECVQDMDHENMFWYRQDPGLGLRLIYFSYDVKMKEKGDIPEGYSVSREKKERFSLILESASTNQTSMYLCASSSISRDTNYEQYFGPGTRLTVT.

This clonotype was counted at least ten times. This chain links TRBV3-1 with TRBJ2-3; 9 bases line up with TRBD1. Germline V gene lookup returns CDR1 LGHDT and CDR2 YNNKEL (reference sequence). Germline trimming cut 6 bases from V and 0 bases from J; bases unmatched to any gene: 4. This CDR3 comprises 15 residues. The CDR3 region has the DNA TGTGCCAGCAGTTCCGGGACAGGGAGCACAGATACGCAGTATTTT. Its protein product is CASSSGTGSTDTQYF.

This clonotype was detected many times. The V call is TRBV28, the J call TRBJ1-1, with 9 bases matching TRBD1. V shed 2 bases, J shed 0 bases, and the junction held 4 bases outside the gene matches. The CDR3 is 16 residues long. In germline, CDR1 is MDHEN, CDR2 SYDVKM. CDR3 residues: CASSLNGQGLNTEAFF. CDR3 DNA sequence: TGTGCCAGCAGTTTAAATGGACAGGGGTTGAACACTGAAGCTTTCTTT.

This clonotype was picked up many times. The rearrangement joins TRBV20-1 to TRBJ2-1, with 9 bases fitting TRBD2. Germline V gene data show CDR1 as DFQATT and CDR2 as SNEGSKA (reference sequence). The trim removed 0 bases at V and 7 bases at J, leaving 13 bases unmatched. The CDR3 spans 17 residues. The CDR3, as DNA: TGCAGTGCTAGAGATTATATTGAGACTAGCGGCGAAAATGAGCAGTTCTTC. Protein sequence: CSARDYIETSGENEQFF.

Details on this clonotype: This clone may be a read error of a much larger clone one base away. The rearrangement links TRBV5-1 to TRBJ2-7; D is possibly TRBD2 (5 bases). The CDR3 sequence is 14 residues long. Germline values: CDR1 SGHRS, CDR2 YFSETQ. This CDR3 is CASSSGISSYGQYF. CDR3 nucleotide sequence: TGCGCCAGCAGTTCGGGGATAAGCTCCTACGGGCAGTACTTC.